This TCR beta chain was sequenced in a study of shared clonotypes between healthy human individuals (dated by TCRdb to about 2020). Some background on the complete study: Three men and a couple of women, aged 18 to 49 years, made up the cohort. The study deeply sequenced blood TCR repertoires of about 5 healthy adults to estimate repertoire size and the extent of clonotype sharing between individuals. To increase sequencing depth and limit assay-specific biases, TCR repertoire library preparation and sequencing were carried out by different laboratories using diverse techniques. Per donor, leukapheresis produced somewhere between about 0.94 and 9 billion PBMCs. Beyond this particular receptor, the publication reports: Because the study included a small number of donors, the genetic and exposure-history diversity represented was limited. Sampling was limited to blood, and TCR repertoires in tissue likely differ from TCR repertoires in blood. Pairwise subsampling indicated that sequencing depth was expected to affect the degree of clonotype sharing among donors.

Donors were healthy HIV-negative adults with no recently reported acute infections or vaccinations. Only Caucasian adults living in Nashville, Tennessee, USA were represented among the donors. For unsorted samples, approximately 89 million PBMCs were counted, and genomic DNA was extracted using the QIAamp DNA Blood Mini kit. After blood collection by leukapheresis, PBMCs were isolated using Ficoll-Histopaque density gradient centrifugation and then cryopreserved in the vapor phase of liquid nitrogen. TCR CDR3 regions were amplified from genomic DNA by multiplex PCR using the deep immunoSEQ assay. For each cell subset, the extracted genomic DNA was distributed evenly across all wells of several immunoSEQ 96-well plates, and each plate served as one replicate. For unsorted PBMC, approximately 300 ng of genomic DNA, equivalent to 30,000 to 35,000 T cell genomes, went into each replicate PCR. Genomic DNA from unsorted PBMC was sequenced over ten immunoSEQ deep assay plates. Purified libraries were measured with a Qubit 3.0 fluorometer, size-checked on a Bioanalyzer 2100, and measured again with the KAPA Library Quantification kit. Each immunoSEQ 96-well plate was sequenced on its own single-read 150-cycle Illumina NextSeq 550 flow cell. Per the original workflow: Because the immunoSEQ output included only junctional sequences and no quality scores, the filtering could not be the same as the filtering used for full-length reads. To assign V/J genes and CDR3, sequences were annotated using PyIR, a Python wrapper for IgBLAST v1.9, with IMGT germline references. Reads were filtered out if the reads had weak V/J assignments (E-value above 1e-6), no CDR3, stop codons, out-of-frame junctions, or ambiguous translated residues. V3J clonotypes were defined as sequences sharing the same inferred V gene, J gene, and CDR3 amino acid sequence. The percentage overlap between two repertoires was calculated by dividing the number of shared unique clonotypes by the size of the smaller repertoire. RTK rarefaction, the Chao1 estimator, and Recon v2.1 estimates of unobserved clonotypes were used to assess repertoire richness. Sourced from immuneACCESS, this table was stored by TCRdb with only in-frame sequences that have V and J called. A share of the clones is absent; for the studies checked, an unresolved V gene accounts for under half, and the remainder has no known explanation. The V and J calls and the clone size are those of that table, but D and trimming were determined from the DNA. This sample gives fewer than 650,000 clones in total; around 78% of them show up just once. Of the sample, around 12% is held by the ten largest clones.

About this clone itself: The target of this receptor is not known. Within one base of it there is no much larger clone, and no base qualities were kept.

Trimming removed 7 bases from V and 0 bases from J; the gene matches leave 7 bases unexplained. The CDR3 goes from the cysteine to the phenylalanine over 15 residues. Only the CDR3 DNA is retained, 45 bases long and in frame from the first base. Reading the germline V gene gives CDR1 MNHNS and CDR2 SASEGT. Sample: PBMCs. This clonotype was obtained from a woman in her thirties or forties in good health. Some clones in this sample may be carry-over from other donors' samples. The V and J segments used are TRBV6-1 and TRBJ2-3; 7 bases in between match TRBD2. CDR3 loop: CASTLLATSTDTQYF. The nucleotide sequence reads TGTGCCAGCACCTTACTAGCGACAAGCACAGATACGCAGTATTTT.